The 25 T cell receptor beta chains in this list originate from one sample, sequenced in a study of CD8 T cells in Susac syndrome. An input of roughly 0.5 to 1 ug of RNA was subjected to reverse transcription using random hexamers. MiXCR, applied by TCRdb to the immunoSEQ multiplex PCR reads, yields one record per CDR3 protein. The repertoire holds 100,000 to 150,000 distinct CDR3 sequences, 90% to 95% seen once, with more than 0.095% in the top ten. Sequenced material: CD4+ T cells from PBMCs. These receptors were collected from a human donor in good health.

The chain uses TRBV7-9 and TRBJ2-3, with D perhaps matching TRBD2 (5 bases). The CDR3 is 15 residues long. The germline V and J ends were trimmed by 7 bases and 0 bases, with 14 bases remaining between them. Looked up from germline, CDR1 is SEHNR and CDR2 is FQNEAQ (reference sequence). The CDR3 coding sequence is TGTGCCAGCATCCCTTGGCGGACTAGCACAGATACGCAGTATTTT. It translates to CASIPWRTSTDTQYF.

This sequence joins TRBV28 and TRBJ1-1, with 7 bases identical to TRBD1. The V gene end was trimmed by 4 bases and the J gene end by 7 bases; junction bases not matched to a gene: 9. The CDR3 length is 14 residues. CDR1 MDHEN and CDR2 SYDVKM come from the germline V gene. CDR3 region: CASSSLERGREAFF. The CDR3 region has the DNA TGTGCCAGCAGTTCCCTCGAGAGGGGGCGTGAAGCTTTCTTT.

CDR3 DNA sequence: TGTGCCAGCACTGGCAACTCCTACGAGCAGTACTTC. It is translated as CASTGNSYEQYF. This sequence joins TRBV2 and TRBJ2-7; D is unclear. This CDR3 is built from 12 residues. V shed 7 bases and J shed 0 bases, with 7 bases lying between them. The germline V gene has CDR1 SNHLY and CDR2 FYNNEI.

This sequence joins TRBV18 and TRBJ1-2; D is undetermined. Germline CDR1 reads KGHSH; CDR2 reads LQKENI. V dropped 5 bases and J dropped 4 bases, with 8 bases sitting between them. The CDR3 totals 12 residues. CDR3: CASSERSYGYTF. In nucleotides, the CDR3 is TGTGCCAGCTCAGAAAGGAGCTATGGCTACACCTTC. The full variable domain, rest sourced from reference TRBV18 and TRBJ1-2, is NAGVMQNPRHLVRRRGQEARLRCSPMKGHSHVYWYRQLPEEGLKFMVYLQKENIIDESGMPKERFSAEFPKEGPSILRIQQVVRGDSAAYFCASSERSYGYTFGSGTRLTVV.

The chain employs TRBV5-1 and TRBJ2-7; possibly TRBD2 for D (6 bases). This CDR3 spans 15 amino acids. The germline V and J ends were trimmed by 0 bases and 7 bases, with 17 bases remaining between them. Germline CDR1 SGHRS, CDR2 YFSETQ. The CDR3 reads CASSLEGGTLREQYF. Written as DNA, the CDR3 is TGCGCCAGCAGCTTGGAGGGTGGGACTTTGCGGGAGCAGTACTTC. Full variable domain (rest looked up from reference TRBV5-1 and TRBJ2-7): KAGVTQTPRYLIKTRGQQVTLSCSPISGHRSVSWYQQTPGQGLQFLFEYFSETQRNKGNFPGRFSGRQFSNSRSEMNVSTLELGDSALYLCASSLEGGTLREQYFGPGTRLTVT.

The chain has TRBV5-1 and TRBJ2-2; TRBD2 agrees at 12 bases. Looked up from germline, CDR1 is SGHRS and CDR2 is YFSETQ. Germline trimming cut 4 bases from V and 1 base from J; bases unmatched to any gene: 14. The CDR3 totals 20 residues. The CDR3 DNA reads as TGCGCCAGCAGCCCCCCAAAACCTAGCGGGAGGGCCCGGAACACCGGGGAGCTGTTTTTT. Encoded protein: CASSPPKPSGRARNTGELFF.

V and J are TRBV27 and TRBJ2-2; D call uncertain. In germline, CDR1 is MNHEY, CDR2 SMNVEV (reference sequence). The V end lost 6 bases, the J end lost 8 bases, and 7 bases lay between the germline ends. The CDR3 consists of 11 residues. The CDR3 here is CASRSLGELFF. The CDR3 DNA reads as TGTGCCAGCAGGAGCCTTGGGGAGCTGTTTTTT.

The chain employs TRBV5-1 and TRBJ2-2; D gene ambiguous. Germline CDR1 is SGHRS and CDR2 is YFSETQ. This CDR3 contains 14 residues. Trimming took off 3 bases at V and 6 bases at J, with 12 bases between the two ends. CDR3 amino acids: CASSYHQDPGELFF. The CDR3 nucleotides are TGCGCCAGCAGCTACCACCAAGACCCCGGGGAGCTGTTTTTT.

The CDR3 protein is CASSTWTSGTVDTQYF. DNA for the CDR3: TGTGCCAGCAGCACATGGACTAGCGGGACGGTAGATACGCAGTATTTT. This chain links TRBV5-4 with TRBJ2-3; 12 bases align to TRBD2. The junction had 8 bases not matched to a gene; V was cut back by 4 bases and J by 5 bases. The CDR3 covers 16 residues. Germline CDR1 and CDR2: SGHNT and YYREEE (reference sequence).

This clonotype was detected a few times. The rearrangement uses TRBV25-1 and TRBJ1-2; D is unresolved. Deletions cut 5 bases from V and 1 base from J, with 2 bases between. CDR3 length: 11 amino acids. Germline V gene sequence: CDR1 MGHDK, CDR2 SYGVNS. The DNA of the CDR3 is TGTGCCAGCAGTCATAACTATGGCTACACCTTC. Protein product: CASSHNYGYTF.

The rearrangement joins TRBV4-2 to TRBJ2-4; 8 bases are a match to TRBD2. The length of the CDR3 is 17 residues. The V and J ends lost 3 bases and 2 bases, in that order; junction bases with no gene match: 9. The germline gives CDR1 LGHNA, CDR2 YNFKEQ. The chain's CDR3 is CASSQESGSFSKNIQYF. The CDR3 DNA is TGTGCCAGCAGCCAGGAGAGCGGGAGCTTTTCCAAAAACATTCAGTACTTC.

The chain recombines TRBV3-1 with TRBJ2-3; no clear D gene. This CDR3 is built from 14 residues. V was pared by 2 bases and J by 6 bases, with 12 bases between. CDR1 and CDR2 (germline): LGHDT, YNNKEL (reference sequence). The CDR3 DNA reads TGTGCCAGCAGCCAAAGGGATCTAGGGGATACGCAGTATTTT. This gives the protein CASSQRDLGDTQYF.

CDR3 residues: CASSTSDRVAFF. The CDR3 coding sequence is TGTGCCAGCAGCACCTCGGACAGGGTTGCTTTCTTT. The V gene is TRBV7-9, the J gene TRBJ1-1; 8 nucleotides align to TRBD1. CDR1 is SEHNR, CDR2 FQNEAQ, per germline (reference sequence). CDR3 length: 12 amino acids. The ends lost 5 bases at V and 11 bases at J; junction bases unmatched: 7. Based on the CDR3 plus reference TRBV7-9 and TRBJ1-1, the full variable domain is DTGVSQNPRHKITKRGQNVTFRCDPISEHNRLYWYRQTLGQGPEFLTYFQNEAQLEKSRLLSDRFSAERPKGSFSTLEIQRTEQGDSAMYLCASSTSDRVAFFGQGTRLTVV.

The chain links TRBV18 to TRBJ2-7; D gene ambiguous. This CDR3 contains 13 residues. The germline V gene has CDR1 KGHSH and CDR2 LQKENI. Deletions cut 3 bases from V and 3 bases from J, with 9 bases between. The CDR3 DNA follows: TGTGCCAGCTCACCTAGCTCATACTACGAGCAGTACTTC. It codes for CASSPSSYYEQYF. Full variable domain (missing parts from reference TRBV18 and TRBJ2-7): NAGVMQNPRHLVRRRGQEARLRCSPMKGHSHVYWYRQLPEEGLKFMVYLQKENIIDESGMPKERFSAEFPKEGPSILRIQQVVRGDSAAYFCASSPSSYYEQYFGPGTRLTVT.

V gene TRBV27 combines with J gene TRBJ2-7, with 9 bases aligning to TRBD2. The trim removed 4 bases at V and 4 bases at J, leaving 5 bases unmatched. Germline V gene sequence: CDR1 MNHEY, CDR2 SMNVEV (reference sequence). This CDR3 has 14 residues. This CDR3 reads CASSSLAGEYEQYF. The CDR3 coding sequence is TGTGCCAGCAGTTCCTTAGCGGGAGAGTACGAGCAGTACTTC.

This clonotype was recorded once. V gene TRBV7-9 combines with J gene TRBJ2-5; 7 bases align to TRBD2. The junction had 7 bases not matched to a gene; V was cut back by 1 base and J by 2 bases. Germline CDR1 is SEHNR and CDR2 is FQNEAQ (reference sequence). The CDR3 consists of 16 residues. The CDR3 loop is CASSLVVMGLQETQYF. CDR3 nucleotide sequence: TGTGCCAGCAGCTTAGTCGTAATGGGACTACAAGAGACCCAGTACTTC.

This sequence joins TRBV7-9 and TRBJ1-1; D may be TRBD1 (5 bases). This CDR3 contains 15 residues. In germline, CDR1 is SEHNR, CDR2 FQNEAQ (reference sequence). Trimming removed 0 bases at V and 4 bases at J, with 12 bases between. DNA for the CDR3: TGTGCCAGCAGCTTAGCGGGGACGAAGGGCACTGAAGCTTTCTTT. It specifies CASSLAGTKGTEAFF.

The V gene is TRBV5-1, the J gene TRBJ2-2; D is possibly TRBD1 or TRBD2 (5 bases each). This CDR3 is 18 amino acids long. The V gene lost 2 bases and the J gene lost 4 bases, with 21 bases spanning the gap. The germline gives CDR1 SGHRS, CDR2 YFSETQ. CDR3 DNA sequence: TGCGCCAGCAGCTTTAAGGGGCAGGACTCCGGGGCCACCGGGGAGCTGTTTTTT. Translation gives CASSFKGQDSGATGELFF.

This clonotype appeared once. The chain couples TRBV5-4 to TRBJ2-1; TRBD2 aligns across 11 bases. Per germline, CDR1 SGHNT and CDR2 YYREEE (reference sequence). After removal of 3 bases from V and 7 bases from J, the junction contained 6 bases not matched to a gene. The CDR3 runs to 15 residues. The CDR3 nucleotides read TGTGCCAGCAGCTCAGGACTAGCGGGCAGGAATGAGCAGTTCTTC. This codes for CASSSGLAGRNEQFF.

The J gene is TRBJ2-7, the V gene TRBV7-9, with D unclear. The germline V gene encodes CDR1 SEHNR and CDR2 FQNEAQ (reference sequence). V lost 3 bases, J lost 2 bases, and 11 bases lay in between. This CDR3 is built from 14 residues. CDR3 nucleotides: TGTGCCAGCAGCTTTGCGGCCCCGGCCTACGAGCAGTACTTC. Translated: CASSFAAPAYEQYF.

The genes are TRBV27 and TRBJ1-1; possibly TRBD1 for D (6 bases). The V end was cut by 10 bases, the J end by 1 base, with 16 bases between. This CDR3 has 14 amino acids. CDR1 is MNHEY and CDR2 is SMNVEV in the germline V gene (reference sequence). The CDR3 protein is CATRFRDKNTEAFF. The CDR3, as DNA: TGTGCCACGAGGTTCCGGGACAAGAACACTGAAGCTTTCTTT.

The gene calls are TRBV5-1 and TRBJ2-7; maybe TRBD1 (5 bases). The CDR3 has 14 residues. Deletions cut 4 bases from V and 0 bases from J, with 11 bases between. Germline assignment: CDR1 SGHRS and CDR2 YFSETQ. The CDR3 loop is CASSQATASYEQYF. CDR3 DNA: TGCGCCAGCAGCCAGGCGACAGCCTCCTACGAGCAGTACTTC.

V usage is TRBV27 and J usage is TRBJ2-3, with TRBD1 as a possible D gene (5 bases). Between the trimmed V and J ends, which lost 10 bases and 3 bases, there was a span of 14 bases. The CDR3 has 13 amino acids. From germline, CDR1 is MNHEY and CDR2 SMNVEV (reference sequence). The CDR3: CATSRGRTDTQYF. CDR3 DNA sequence: TGTGCCACCTCAAGGGGCCGGACAGATACGCAGTATTTT.

This clonotype was observed a handful of times. The chain recombines TRBV7-2 with TRBJ1-4; D gene uncertain. The ends were cut back, 1 base at V and 4 bases at J, with 7 bases in the middle. The CDR3 runs to 14 residues. Per germline, CDR1 SGHTA and CDR2 FQGNSA. The CDR3 spells CASSLGLGNEKLFF. The CDR3 region has the DNA TGTGCCAGCAGCTTAGGGCTGGGTAATGAAAAACTGTTTTTT. Filled out from reference TRBV7-2 and TRBJ1-4, the complete variable domain reads GAGVSQSPSNKVTEKGKDVELRCDPISGHTALYWYRQSLGQGLEFLIYFQGNSAPDKSGLPSDRFSAERTGGSVSTLTIQRTQQEDSAVYLCASSLGLGNEKLFFGSGTQLSVL.

This chain joins TRBV29-1 and TRBJ2-7, with 7 bases matching TRBD1. V lost 4 bases to trimming and J lost 0 bases; unmatched junction nucleotides: 6. Germline loops: CDR1 SQVTM, CDR2 ANQGSEA. This CDR3 spans 14 amino acids. The CDR3 protein is CSVVGQQSSYEQYF. The CDR3 nucleotides read TGCAGCGTTGTGGGACAGCAGAGCTCCTACGAGCAGTACTTC.